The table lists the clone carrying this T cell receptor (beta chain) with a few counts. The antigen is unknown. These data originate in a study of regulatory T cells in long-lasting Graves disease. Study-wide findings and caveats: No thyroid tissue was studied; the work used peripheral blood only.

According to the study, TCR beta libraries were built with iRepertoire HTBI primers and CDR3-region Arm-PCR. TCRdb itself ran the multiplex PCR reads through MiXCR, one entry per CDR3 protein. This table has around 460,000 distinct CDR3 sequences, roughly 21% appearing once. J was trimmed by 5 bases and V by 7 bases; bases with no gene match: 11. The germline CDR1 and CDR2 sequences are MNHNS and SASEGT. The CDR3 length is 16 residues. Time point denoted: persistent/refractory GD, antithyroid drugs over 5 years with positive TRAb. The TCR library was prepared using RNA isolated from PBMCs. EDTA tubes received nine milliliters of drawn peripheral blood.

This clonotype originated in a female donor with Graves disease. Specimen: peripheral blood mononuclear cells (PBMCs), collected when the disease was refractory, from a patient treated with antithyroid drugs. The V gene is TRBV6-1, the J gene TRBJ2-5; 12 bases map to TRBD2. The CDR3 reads CASNRRASGRGETQYF. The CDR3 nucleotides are TGTGCCAGCAACCGACGGGCTAGCGGGAGGGGTGAGACCCAGTACTTC.